Listed here are 23 T cell receptor beta chains from one sample, sequenced in a study of blood T cell repertoires in COVID-19. Measured with immunoSEQ multiplex PCR; TCRdb has only the in-frame clones, and not every one. The sample includes 200,000 to 250,000 clones, just over 85% seen only once; the top ten take around 6.5%. Sequenced material: peripheral blood. These receptors were collected from a man at least 80 years old with acute or convalescent COVID-19.

The chain carries TRBV7-2 and TRBJ2-3; possible D gene TRBD1, 5 bases. Trimming shortened V by 5 bases and J by 3 bases, and 15 bases separated the two germline ends. CDR3 length: 15 residues. Germline V gene data show CDR1 as SGHTA and CDR2 as FQGNSA. The CDR3 DNA follows: TGTGCCAGCAGCCCTGTGGGGCTAGTGACAGATACGCAGTATTTT. As protein: CASSPVGLVTDTQYF.

The CDR3: CASSDRERGLANEKLFF. The CDR3, as DNA: TGTGCCAGCAGTGATCGGGAGAGGGGACTGGCTAATGAAAAACTGTTTTTT. This chain connects TRBV25-1 to TRBJ1-4, with D tentatively TRBD1 (5 bases). V was trimmed by 3 bases and J by 3 bases, leaving 17 bases between them. The CDR3 loop spans 17 amino acids. CDR1 is MGHDK, CDR2 SYGVNS, per germline.

This chain joins TRBV29-1 and TRBJ1-1; 7 bases align to TRBD1. V was pared by 3 bases and J by 1 base, with 8 bases of the junction left unmatched. Looked up from germline, CDR1 is SQVTM and CDR2 is ANQGSEA. This CDR3 comprises 15 residues. The CDR3 DNA follows: TGCAGCGTTGATGCACAGGGGATCCGGAACACTGAAGCTTTCTTT. Translating gives CSVDAQGIRNTEAFF.

The genes are TRBV6-1 and TRBJ1-6; D uncertain. The germline gives CDR1 MNHNS, CDR2 SASEGT. CDR3 length equals 13 residues. Trimming left V 2 bases short and J 9 bases short, with 8 bases between. As DNA, the CDR3 is TGTGCCAGCAGTGAAATCGGTAGTTCACCCCTCCACTTT. Its translation: CASSEIGSSPLHF.

This sequence joins TRBV19 and TRBJ1-6; TRBD1 agrees at 9 bases. The CDR3 has 15 residues. The V and J ends lost 5 bases and 7 bases, in that order; junction bases with no gene match: 6. Germline CDR1 LNHDA, CDR2 SQIVND (reference sequence). CDR3 DNA sequence: TGTGCCAGTAGTTCGACAGGGGGAAGAAATTCACCCCTCCACTTT. Translated, it gives CASSSTGGRNSPLHF.

The chain couples TRBV15 to TRBJ2-1; TRBD1 aligns across 9 bases. Germline values: CDR1 LNHNV, CDR2 YYDKDF (reference sequence). The CDR3 consists of 14 residues. J was trimmed by 10 bases and V by 1 base; bases with no gene match: 5. CDR3: CATSRGDRAPEQFF. The CDR3 DNA sequence: TGTGCCACCAGCAGAGGGGACAGGGCCCCGGAGCAGTTCTTC.

This CDR3 reads CASSMRVAGNTQYF. CDR3 DNA sequence: TGTGCCAGTAGTATGCGGGTAGCGGGAAATACGCAGTATTTT. V is TRBV19 and J is TRBJ2-3; 8 nucleotides match TRBD2. Trimming cost V 3 bases and J 7 bases; bases outside gene matches: 6. Germline assignment: CDR1 LNHDA and CDR2 SQIVND (reference sequence). This CDR3 region has 14 residues.

The chain links TRBV27 to TRBJ2-1; 15 positions agree with TRBD2. Per germline, CDR1 MNHEY and CDR2 SMNVEV (reference sequence). V lost 2 bases, J lost 7 bases, and 9 bases stayed unmatched. The CDR3 totals 18 residues. The CDR3 DNA reads as TGTGCCAGCAGTTTAATTGGACTAGCGGGAGGGAAGCGGAATGAGCAGTTCTTC. Amino acid sequence: CASSLIGLAGGKRNEQFF.

The chain joins TRBV7-3 to TRBJ1-5; D is unclear. The CDR3 spans 13 residues. The germline CDR1 and CDR2 sequences are SGHTA and FQGTGA. Trimming shortened V by 0 bases and J by 8 bases, and 8 bases separated the two germline ends. The CDR3 loop reads CASSLTRSEPQHF. The CDR3 bases are TGTGCCAGCAGCTTAACCAGATCTGAGCCCCAGCATTTT. The variable domain in full, with the rest retrieved from reference TRBV7-3 and TRBJ1-5, is GAGVSQTPSNKVTEKGKYVELRCDPISGHTALYWYRQSLGQGPEFLIYFQGTGAADDSGLPNDRFFAVRPEGSVSTLKIQRTERGDSAVYLCASSLTRSEPQHFGDGTRLSIL.

V and J are TRBV7-8 and TRBJ1-2; possibly TRBD1 for D (5 bases). Deletions cut 2 bases from V and 4 bases from J, with 11 bases between. This CDR3 is 14 amino acids long. The germline V gene has CDR1 SGHVS and CDR2 FQNEAQ. The CDR3 DNA is TGTGCCAGCAGCTTATTTGGGGCCGGCTATGGCTACACCTTC. Translated, it gives CASSLFGAGYGYTF.

The rearrangement uses TRBV9 and TRBJ2-1; D is perhaps TRBD1 (6 bases). With 4 bases removed from V and 1 base from J, the gap between germline ends came to 12 bases. The germline CDR1 and CDR2 sequences are SGDLS and YYNGEE. This CDR3 spans 15 amino acids. CDR3 DNA sequence: TGTGCCAGCAGCCCAGAAGGGGGATCCTACAATGAGCAGTTCTTC. Translating it yields CASSPEGGSYNEQFF.

The J gene is TRBJ2-5, the V gene TRBV27; D is unclear. The CDR3 has 13 amino acids. CDR1 MNHEY and CDR2 SMNVEV come from the germline V gene (reference sequence). Deletions cut 6 bases from V and 0 bases from J, with 8 bases between. The CDR3 coding sequence is TGTGCCAGCAGCAAACTCAACCAAGAGACCCAGTACTTC. Residues: CASSKLNQETQYF.

The CDR3 sequence: CASSRERGYEQYV. DNA of the CDR3: TGTGCCAGCAGCCGTGAGAGAGGGTACGAGCAGTACGTC. The chain joins TRBV14 to TRBJ2-7; D is possibly TRBD2 (5 bases). V was cut by 4 bases and J by 4 bases, with 11 bases left in between. This CDR3 is built from 13 residues. Per germline, CDR1 SGHDN and CDR2 FVKESK.

This rearrangement joins TRBV3-1 (or the pseudogene TRBV3-2) to TRBJ2-7, with D possibly being TRBD2 (8 bases). Per the germline V gene, CDR1 is LGHDT and CDR2 is YNNKEL (reference sequence). CDR3 length: 16 residues. V was trimmed by 3 bases and J by 2 bases, leaving 17 bases between them. CDR3 in DNA: TGTGCCAGCAGCCAGGCCAATAGCGGGACAGCCTACGAGCAGTACGTC. Translating it yields CASSQANSGTAYEQYV.

The chain has TRBV9 and TRBJ1-6; 8 nucleotides agree with TRBD1. Germline CDR1 is SGDLS and CDR2 is YYNGEE. V lost 3 bases to trimming and J lost 5 bases; unmatched junction nucleotides: 4. The CDR3 runs 15 residues. CDR3 residues: CASSEGDRNNSPLHF. The DNA of the CDR3 is TGTGCCAGCAGCGAGGGGGACAGGAATAATTCACCCCTCCACTTT.

The chain combines TRBV21-1 with TRBJ1-4; TRBD1, the D gene given by the table, was not confirmed from the DNA. TRBV21-1 represents a pseudogene. This CDR3 spans 14 amino acids. Written as DNA, the CDR3 is TGTGCCAGCAGCCCAGACAGGGGTTGTGAAAAACTGTTTTTT. Residues: CASSPDRGCEKLFF.

V and J are TRBV27 and TRBJ2-3; 12 nucleotides line up with TRBD2. Germline lookup yields CDR1 MNHEY and CDR2 SMNVEV (reference sequence). The CDR3 runs 19 residues. With V trimmed by 5 bases and J by 2 bases, 14 bases remained unmatched. Here the CDR3 reads CASSPRGGTSGRTTDTQYF. CDR3 DNA sequence: TGTGCCAGCAGTCCCAGAGGCGGTACTAGCGGGAGGACCACAGATACGCAGTATTTT.

The chain uses TRBV25-1 and TRBJ2-1, with 8 bases identical to TRBD1. CDR1 is MGHDK, CDR2 SYGVNS, per germline. The V and J ends lost 1 base and 4 bases, in that order; junction bases with no gene match: 3. The CDR3 sequence is 15 residues long. CDR3 region: CASSESGGYYNEQFF. CDR3 DNA: TGTGCCAGCAGTGAATCAGGGGGCTATTACAATGAGCAGTTCTTC.

The rearrangement links TRBV10-3 to TRBJ2-1; D possibly corresponds to TRBD1 (5 bases). The CDR3 extends over 14 amino acids. The V and J ends lost 5 bases and 7 bases respectively, with 15 bases between them. Per germline, CDR1 ENHRY and CDR2 SYGVKD. The DNA for the CDR3 is TGTGCCATCAGTCCGGGCAGGGAAGGAAATGAGCAGTTCTTC. Its translation: CAISPGREGNEQFF.

V is TRBV24-1 and J is TRBJ2-2; 9 bases match TRBD1. The germline V gene has CDR1 KGHDR and CDR2 SFDVKD. V was pared by 4 bases and J by 7 bases, with 9 bases of the junction left unmatched. The CDR3 covers 16 residues. The CDR3 DNA is TGTGCCACCAGTGACCTCCCGACAGGGGGGGTCGGGGAGCTGTTTTTT. Amino acid sequence: CATSDLPTGGVGELFF.

The genes are TRBV28 and TRBJ1-3; 7 bases map to TRBD1. CDR1 and CDR2 from the germline V gene are MDHEN and SYDVKM. The CDR3 totals 14 residues. The V gene end was trimmed by 6 bases and the J gene end by 2 bases; junction bases not matched to a gene: 4. In DNA form, the CDR3 reads TGTGCCAGCAGGACGACAGGGCCTGGAAACACCATATATTTT. Translating gives CASRTTGPGNTIYF.

This clone has only one observation. The rearrangement uses TRBV9 and TRBJ2-7, with 7 bases lining up with TRBD2. Germline CDR1 is SGDLS and CDR2 is YYNGEE. The CDR3 extends over 15 amino acids. V was pared by 0 bases and J by 2 bases, with 5 bases of the junction left unmatched. The CDR3 nucleotides read TGTGCCAGCAGCGTAGCTAGCGGATCGACCTACGAGCAGTACTTC. This encodes CASSVASGSTYEQYF.

The chain uses TRBV27 and TRBJ2-7; weak D call: TRBD2 (7 bases). This CDR3 has 18 residues. Trimming removed 7 bases at V and 0 bases at J, with 25 bases between. Germline CDR1 MNHEY, CDR2 SMNVEV (reference sequence). The CDR3: CASKMTGGTTPYSYEQYF. The CDR3 DNA sequence: TGTGCCAGCAAAATGACAGGAGGGACTACCCCGTACTCCTACGAGCAGTACTTC.